What follows describes a single TCR beta chain. Its target is unknown. CDR3 length: 15 amino acids. Trimming stripped 4 bases from V and 14 bases from J, with 26 bases between. In germline, CDR1 is MNHEY, CDR2 SVGAGI. TCRdb keeps only in-frame clones here, not all; method: immunoSEQ multiplex PCR. The sample shows around 100,000 clones, around nine tenths of them seen only once. The data originate from a study of siplizumab effects on memory and regulatory T cells. General study points: Siplizumab brought about a significant reduction in alloreactive sequences traceable to unstimulated CD4+ memory cells. Naive versus memory phenotype went unassigned for roughly 75-97% of proliferating CD4+ or CD8+ clones. Memory T cells appeared less diverse than naive cells, which seemed to contribute substantially to alloresponse.

Sequencing used CD4+ T cells sorted from blood. The TCR was taken from a human donor in good health. This chain links TRBV6-5 with TRBJ1-1, with D unclear. The CDR3 DNA reads as TGTGCCAGCAGTTCGTCCTCCTATCGGGCCGCCCGCGGGTTCTTT. It specifies CASSSSSYRAARGFF.